A selection of T cell receptor beta chains follows, all from one sample in a study of radiation and T cells in renal cell carcinoma. Assay used: immunoSEQ multiplex PCR; TCRdb lists only in-frame clones, some missing. Of some 130,000 clones listed, more than 80% are singletons. Sequences were derived from blood, sampled from a patient whose treatment included radiotherapy and nephrectomy. These receptors all stem from a woman aged 55-75 years with renal cell carcinoma. CDR3s include the opening cysteine and the closing phenylalanine or tryptophan. A D gene is named only where the DNA matches it firmly. Clone sizes are given selectively: once, few, many, or a class where the clone is expanded.

V gene	clone size	J gene	D gene	CDR3 DNA	CDR3 protein
TRBV18	NA	TRBJ2-7	TRBD1	TGTGCCAGCTCCCCACAGGGGGCGTACGAGCAGTACTTC	CASSPQGAYEQYF
TRBV29-1	NA	TRBJ2-4	NA	TGCAGCGTTCCGGACAGAGGACTAGCCAAAAACATTCAGTACTTC	CSVPDRGLAKNIQYF
TRBV18	once	TRBJ2-5	TRBD1	TGTGCCAGCTCACCAGGGACAGGGGGCGAGGAGACCCAGTACTTC	CASSPGTGGEETQYF
TRBV15	NA	TRBJ1-2	NA	TGTGCCACCAGCAGAAACCGGGACGGCTATGGCTACACCTTC	CATSRNRDGYGYTF
TRBV28	NA	TRBJ2-4	NA	TGTGCCAGCCGGTTAGGCAGGGTAAACATTCAGTACTTC	CASRLGRVNIQYF
TRBV7-9	NA	TRBJ2-3	NA	TGTGCCAGCAGTTTTGGGGATACGCAGTATTTT	CASSFGDTQYF
TRBV6-6	NA	TRBJ1-3	NA	TGTGCCAGCAGACGACAGCCCAACCTTGAGAACACCATATATTTT	CASRRQPNLENTIYF
TRBV5-1	few	TRBJ2-5	NA	TGCGCCAGCAGGTCCGGGACCCTTCGCAAAGAGACCCAGTACTTC	CASRSGTLRKETQYF
TRBV5-1	NA	TRBJ2-3	NA	TGCGCCAGCAGGCACCCGGGACGGCTCACAGATACGCAGTATTTT	CASRHPGRLTDTQYF
TRBV9	NA	TRBJ1-3	NA	TGTGCCAGCAGCGAAGGGTCGGGAGCCTCTGGAAACACCATATATTTT	CASSEGSGASGNTIYF
TRBV9	NA	TRBJ2-3	TRBD1	TGTGCCAGCAGCCTCCCCCCGGACAGGGTCGCAGATACGCAGTATTTT	CASSLPPDRVADTQYF
TRBV9	NA	TRBJ2-3	NA	TGTGCCAGCAGCGTAACGAGTGGGGGTTACACAGATACGCAGTATTTT	CASSVTSGGYTDTQYF
TRBV5-1	NA	TRBJ2-5	TRBD1	TGCGCCAGCAGCCCGGGACAGGGGTCGTACCAAGAGACCCAGTACTTC	CASSPGQGSYQETQYF
TRBV29-1	few	TRBJ1-4	NA	TGCAGCGTTGGATTCGGGCACGAAAAACTGTTTTTT	CSVGFGHEKLFF
TRBV7-9	NA	TRBJ2-1	TRBD2	TGTGCCAGCAGCCCCGGGACTAGCGGGAAAGGGAGGAATGAGCAGTTCTTC	CASSPGTSGKGRNEQFF
TRBV5-6	NA	TRBJ2-5	NA	TGTGCCAGCAGCGGCGACAGGCAGGTAGTGACCCAGTACTTC	CASSGDRQVVTQYF
TRBV5-4	NA	TRBJ2-5	TRBD1	TGTGCCAGCAGCGTTAACAGGGGGATGGAGACCCAGTACTTC	CASSVNRGMETQYF
TRBV9	NA	TRBJ2-1	NA	TGTGCCAGCAGCGTAGCCCCATTAGATGCCAACTACAATGAGCAGTTCTTC	CASSVAPLDANYNEQFF
TRBV25-1	once	TRBJ2-7	TRBD2	TGTGCCAGCGGGCGGGAGAGCTCCTACGAGCAGTACTTC	CASGRESSYEQYF
TRBV5-1	NA	TRBJ2-1	TRBD2	TGCGCCAGCAGCTTTAGCGGGGGGGCGGGAAATGAGCAGTTCTTC	CASSFSGGAGNEQFF
TRBV15	NA	TRBJ2-7	NA	TGTGCCACCAGCAGAGATGGAGGGGGAAGCCGGTACTTC	CATSRDGGGSRYF
TRBV7-2	NA	TRBJ2-3	NA	TGTGCCAGCAGCTTGGGTGGGGCCGCAGATACGCAGTATTTT	CASSLGGAADTQYF
TRBV7-6	NA	TRBJ1-2	TRBD1	TGTGCCAGCAGCGGGACAGGCAATAACTATGGCTACACCTTC	CASSGTGNNYGYTF
TRBV7-2	NA	TRBJ1-5	NA	TGTGCCAGCAGCTCGGGACTGGGCAATCAGCCCCAGCATTTT	CASSSGLGNQPQHF
TRBV4-3	many	TRBJ1-2	TRBD1	TGCGCCAGCAGCCAAGATCGGACAGGCCCAAACTATGGCTACACCTTC	CASSQDRTGPNYGYTF
TRBV10-2	NA	TRBJ1-1	NA	TGCGCCAGCTCTTTGGACAGAACTGAAGCTTTCTTT	CASSLDRTEAFF
TRBV6-1	NA	TRBJ2-5	NA	TGTGCCAGCAGCCGACGTTCAGTAGAGACCCAGTACTTC	CASSRRSVETQYF
TRBV4-1	NA	TRBJ1-6	TRBD1	TGCGCCAGCAATCAGGGACAGGGACTTTTTTCACCCCTCCACTTT	CASNQGQGLFSPLHF